The clone carrying this TCR beta chain was seen a few times. V was pared by 4 bases and J by 8 bases, with 11 bases of the junction left unmatched. From germline, CDR1 is SGHRS and CDR2 YFSETQ. CDR3 size: 15 residues. The data stem from a study of CD8 T cells in ankylosing spondylitis. TCRdb re-derived calls from the 5' RACE reads in MiXCR, one entry per CDR3 protein. The sample lists 250,000 to 300,000 distinct CDR3 sequences, around 20% seen once, with roughly 7.4% in the top ten. Sequences were obtained from blood, either unsorted or a sorted T cell fraction (not recorded which). The rearrangement uses TRBV5-1 and TRBJ2-1, with TRBD2 matching over 8 bases. The receptor was isolated from a male donor with ankylosing spondylitis or in good health (not recorded which). CDR3 sequence reads: CASSQRTSYVDEQFF. CDR3 coding DNA: TGCGCCAGCAGCCAGAGGACTAGCTACGTCGATGAGCAGTTCTTC.